This is a list of T cell receptor beta chains from one sample in a study of T-cell memory formation after mild COVID-19. One entry per CDR3 protein, called by TCRdb with MiXCR from the 5' RACE reads. The sample lists 35,000 to 50,000 distinct CDR3 sequences; roughly 9% were seen once. Sequencing was performed on PBMCs or a T cell subset sorted from them (not recorded which). Receptors were obtained from an adult woman who had mild COVID-19 (a few samples of this study predate the infection). Cell type and time point are not known. Each CDR3 is given without its conserved first and last residue. Each record gives: clone size, V gene, J gene, CDR3 protein. The listing skips clone size in some rows; elsewhere it reads once, few, many or a size class.

.	TRBV10-3	TRBJ2-1	AIGLAGANEQF
.	TRBV24-1	TRBJ2-2	ATSDFTGTGRTGELF
.	TRBV11-2	TRBJ1-2	ASSQQAANYGYT
few	TRBV5-5	TRBJ2-1	ASSLAGEYSYNEQF
many	TRBV10-3	TRBJ2-1	AISESTNEQF
.	TRBV11-3	TRBJ2-3	ASRLTSGAQDTQY
few	TRBV15	TRBJ2-2	ATSRGTATRAFRAGELF
once	TRBV10-3	TRBJ1-1	ASKEGQGNTEAF
few	TRBV6-5	TRBJ1-1	ASSYPGRGAF
many	TRBV7-2	TRBJ2-1	ASSLVPLAGGPNEQF
few	TRBV7-9	TRBJ1-5	ASSSDLNQPQH
many	TRBV7-2	TRBJ2-6	ASSLVSSGNSGANVLT
once	TRBV24-1	TRBJ1-1	ATSDSYRGTEAF
.	TRBV27	TRBJ2-7	ASRTYGGAEAEQY
.	TRBV12-5	TRBJ2-3	ASGSRGGASTDTQY
.	TRBV9	TRBJ2-7	ASSVSPVSPYEQY
few	TRBV7-9	TRBJ1-2	ASSTHRGGNYGYT
few	TRBV3-1	TRBJ2-7	ASSHRGQGGSYEQY
.	TRBV20-1	TRBJ2-7	SARDSVAPTYEQY
many	TRBV7-2	TRBJ2-1	ASSLQGTSYNEQF
many	TRBV7-2	TRBJ2-3	ASRVSGSTDTQY
many	TRBV2	TRBJ2-5	ASSEEETQY
few	TRBV5-4	TRBJ2-7	ASSSKGRNYEQY
.	TRBV5-6	TRBJ2-1	ASSLRLAGADEQF
many	TRBV4-1	TRBJ2-3	ASSQEGLAGKDTQY
.	TRBV7-2	TRBJ1-2	ASSLGTGTGNSGYT
few	TRBV7-8	TRBJ2-7	ASSPTSGGAGVQY
.	TRBV5-1	TRBJ2-3	ASSNWIRTGATDTQY
many	TRBV20-1	TRBJ2-7	SAWGTGSSYEQY
few	TRBV29-1	TRBJ1-1	SVEGGLGGGTEAF
many	TRBV5-1	TRBJ2-7	ASSFAGQKYEQY
many	TRBV28	TRBJ2-7	ASSFGDRAYEQY
few	TRBV7-8	TRBJ1-1	ASSLRGRTEAF
many	TRBV12-3/TRBV12-4	TRBJ2-1	ASSLAQLQNEQF
few	TRBV7-8	TRBJ2-7	ASSLAWAGAGEQY
few	TRBV18	TRBJ1-5	ASSLGDSNSNQPQH
few	TRBV29-1	TRBJ1-2	SVEGTGPYGYT
few	TRBV15	TRBJ2-3	ATSRGSGSSTDTQY
.	TRBV18	TRBJ1-1	ASSPDRVTEAF
.	TRBV7-6	TRBJ2-1	ASSPGGGRYNEQF
few	TRBV27	TRBJ1-2	ASSLSGGPYGYT
.	TRBV20-1	TRBJ2-7	SARVSTSKAYEQY
.	TRBV30	TRBJ1-5	ASAGTGVLTPQH
few	TRBV6-2/TRBV6-3	TRBJ2-7	ASTLGRASGAYEQY
many	TRBV11-2	TRBJ2-7	ASSLAGGSSYEQY
.	TRBV11-2	TRBJ2-1	ASSLVGGTEQF
few	TRBV11-3	TRBJ1-2	ASSSTQGYGYT
few	TRBV12-3/TRBV12-4	TRBJ2-7	ASSLQRDLSYEQY
many	TRBV12-3/TRBV12-4	TRBJ2-7	ASSDRGRDEQY
.	TRBV5-6	TRBJ2-1	ASSLSRGEQF
few	TRBV14	TRBJ2-1	ASRKTADNNNEQF
.	TRBV5-1	TRBJ2-1	ASRLVGDNEQF
many	TRBV7-2	TRBJ2-7	ASSRQTGTGYEQY